These T cell receptor beta chains were read from a single sample in a study of blood T cell repertoires in COVID-19. Clones were read by immunoSEQ multiplex PCR, and TCRdb kept only the in-frame ones, dropping some. The sample has 200,000 to 250,000 clones; about 91% are singletons. Sequencing used peripheral blood. These receptor sequences come from a man aged 25-45 years with acute or convalescent COVID-19. The CDR3 runs from the conserved cysteine through the conserved F or W. D genes are given only for firm matches.

>TRBJ2-2|TRBV9|-|16
CASSVRSSQGTGELFF
TGTGCCAGCAGCGTAAGAAGTAGTCAGGGCACCGGGGAGCTGTTTTTT
>TRBJ1-1|TRBV7-9|-|15
CASSLATAAAAEAFF
TGTGCCAGCAGCTTAGCGACAGCCGCCGCCGCTGAAGCTTTCTTT
>TRBJ2-1|TRBV5-1|TRBD2|15
CASTEGKRETNEQFF
TGCGCCAGCACGGAGGGGAAGCGGGAAACTAATGAGCAGTTCTTC
>TRBJ2-3|TRBV28|-|15
CATAPGGAGGDTQYF
TGTGCCACCGCACCCGGAGGGGCCGGTGGAGATACGCAGTATTTT
>TRBJ2-7|TRBV6-5|TRBD1|16
CASSYSSGQITYEQYF
TGTGCCAGCAGTTACTCCTCGGGACAGATAACCTACGAGCAGTACTTC
>TRBJ2-7|TRBV6-5|-|11
CASGDTYEQYF
TGTGCCAGCGGGGACACGTACGAGCAGTACTTC
>TRBJ2-7|TRBV7-9|TRBD2|16
CASSPGLAGLDYEQYF
TGTGCCAGCAGCCCGGGACTAGCGGGGTTGGACTACGAGCAGTACTTC
>TRBJ1-2|TRBV28|TRBD1|13
CASRAGTDYGYTF
TGTGCCAGCAGAGCCGGGACAGACTATGGCTACACCTTC
>TRBJ1-5|TRBV2|-|14
CASGTQGRNQPQHF
TGTGCCAGCGGAACCCAGGGCCGCAATCAGCCCCAGCATTTT
>TRBJ2-3|TRBV21-1|-|15
CASSEPPGVTDTQYF
TGTGCCAGCAGCGAACCGCCGGGGGTCACAGATACGCAGTATTTT
>TRBJ2-3|TRBV10-3|TRBD1|17
CAISEWGTGTSTDTQYF
TGTGCCATCAGTGAGTGGGGGACAGGGACGAGCACAGATACGCAGTATTTT
>TRBJ1-4|TRBV28|-|15
CASSLPLGLGEKLFF
TGTGCCAGCAGTTTACCCCTAGGACTAGGTGAAAAACTGTTTTTT
>TRBJ2-5|TRBV19|-|15
CASSRSGGAQETQYF
TGTGCCAGTAGTCGTTCCGGAGGGGCGCAAGAGACCCAGTACTTC
>TRBJ1-3|TRBV30|-|15
CAWSVWAVTGNTIYF
TGTGCCTGGAGTGTCTGGGCCGTGACTGGAAACACCATATATTTT
>TRBJ1-2|TRBV2|TRBD1|14
CASSLTGGASGYTF
TGTGCCAGCTCTCTGACAGGGGGCGCGTCTGGCTACACCTTC
>TRBJ1-2|TRBV4-2|-|16
CASSLKLPGANYGYTF
TGTGCCAGCAGCCTGAAACTCCCTGGAGCTAACTATGGCTACACCTTC
>TRBJ2-1|TRBV7-3|-|15
CASSLLLSSYNEQFF
TGTGCCAGCAGCTTACTCCTGAGCTCCTACAATGAGCAGTTCTTC
>TRBJ2-2|TRBV30|TRBD2|14
CAWSSGGNTGELFF
TGTGCCTGGAGTTCGGGGGGAAACACCGGGGAGCTGTTTTTT
>TRBJ2-1|TRBV18|-|13
CASSPPSSGRLFF
TGTGCCAGCTCACCACCCTCCAGCGGGCGATTGTTCTTC
>TRBJ2-5|TRBV12-2|-|17
CASRLGTSGGDSETQYF
TGTGCAAGTCGCTTAGGGACTAGCGGGGGAGACTCAGAGACCCAGTACTTC
>TRBJ2-7|TRBV19|TRBD2|14
CASRSSGGSYEQYF
TGTGCCAGCAGATCTAGCGGGGGATCCTACGAGCAGTACTTC
>TRBJ1-2|TRBV7-8|-|16
CASSLDSGILNYGYTF
TGTGCCAGCAGCTTAGACTCAGGGATACTTAACTATGGCTACACCTTC
>TRBJ2-1|TRBV11-3|TRBD1|14
CASSPRTGKNEQFF
TGTGCCAGCAGCCCGAGGACAGGGAAGAATGAGCAGTTCTTC
>TRBJ2-2|TRBV6-1|TRBD1|14
CASSEGQYTGELFF
TGTGCCAGCAGTGAGGGACAGTACACCGGGGAGCTGTTTTTT
>TRBJ2-3|TRBV15|TRBD2|16
CATSLPLREGLDTQYF
TGTGCCACCAGCCTTCCCTTGCGGGAGGGGTTAGATACGCAGTATTTT